Below are 30 T cell receptor beta chains sequenced from a single sample in a study of CD8+CD57+ T cells in acquired aplastic anemia. Patients included in sequencing had previously demonstrated CD8+CD57+ cell expansion by flow cytometry. Researchers used genomic DNA as the template to profile TCR beta VDJ and CDR3. TCRdb re-analysed the reads in MiXCR, keeping a single row per CDR3 protein. The table shows fewer than 250,000 distinct CDR3 sequences, with around 45% occurring only once. The sequenced sample was sorted CD4+, CD8+, or CD8+CD57+ T cells (not recorded which) from PBMCs. All receptors come from a human donor with aplastic anemia.

The rearrangement uses TRBV29-1 and TRBJ2-3; TRBD1 matches 10 bases. There are 14 residues in the CDR3. The V gene's germline CDR1 is SQVTM and CDR2 ANQGSEA. V shed 7 bases, J shed 3 bases, and the junction held 7 bases outside the gene matches. The CDR3 is CSAKGQGWTDTQYF. CDR3 in DNA: TGCAGCGCAAAGGGACAGGGGTGGACAGATACGCAGTATTTT.

This clonotype was recorded a few times. The rearrangement links TRBV3-1 to TRBJ2-1; unclear D gene. Trimming pared 0 bases from V and 9 bases from J, leaving 9 bases between. Germline V gene sequence: CDR1 LGHDT, CDR2 YNNKEL (reference sequence). This CDR3 comprises 13 residues. CDR3: CASSQERVSEQFF. DNA of the CDR3: TGTGCCAGCAGCCAAGAACGTGTGTCTGAGCAGTTCTTC.

This clonotype turned up a few times. This chain joins TRBV27 and TRBJ2-3, with D possibly matching TRBD2 (5 bases). CDR1 and CDR2 from the germline V gene are MNHEY and SMNVEV (reference sequence). The V end was cut by 2 bases, the J end by 1 base, with 13 bases between. This CDR3 contains 16 residues. The CDR3 nucleotides are TGTGCCAGCAGTTTACGGCGGGTTGTCGGCACAGATACGCAGTATTTT. This encodes CASSLRRVVGTDTQYF.

This clonotype was seen at least ten times. The chain carries TRBV12-5 and TRBJ2-1; D gene unclear. Trimming cost V 3 bases and J 9 bases, with 3 bases left between them. This CDR3 contains 10 residues. CDR1 is LGHNT, CDR2 FRNRAP, per germline. DNA for the CDR3: TGTGCTAGTGGTTTAGGTGAGCAGTTCTTC. It encodes CASGLGEQFF.

This clonotype was seen a handful of times. This chain links TRBV27 with TRBJ2-7; perhaps TRBD2 as D (5 bases). Germline V gives CDR1 MNHEY, CDR2 SMNVEV (reference sequence). The CDR3 has 15 residues. Trimming pared 6 bases from V and 4 bases from J, leaving 19 bases between. The CDR3 sequence: CASSLLRTDIYEQYF. For the CDR3, the DNA is TGTGCCAGCAGCCTGCTTCGGACTGACATTTACGAGCAGTACTTC.

Ten or more counts support this clonotype. The chain combines TRBV7-2 with TRBJ2-3, with D hard to call. Germline V gene lookup returns CDR1 SGHTA and CDR2 FQGNSA. This CDR3 contains 15 residues. V was pared by 5 bases and J by 3 bases, with 15 bases between. DNA for the CDR3: TGTGCCAGCAGCGATGGTGCAGGTCTAACAGATACGCAGTATTTT. Translating gives CASSDGAGLTDTQYF.

The chain joins TRBV10-3 to TRBJ2-5; TRBD1 agrees at 10 bases. V dropped 9 bases and J dropped 3; count of bases not matched to a gene: 7. Germline V gives CDR1 ENHRY, CDR2 SYGVKD. The CDR3 consists of 14 residues. In nucleotides, the CDR3 is TGTGCCATATCCGGGACAGGGGAAAAAGAGACCCAGTACTTC. Protein: CAISGTGEKETQYF.

This clonotype was seen repeatedly, ten times or more. The DNA of the CDR3 is TGTGCCAGCAGCGTACTCGGACAGAGCCTTAGCACAGATACGCAGTATTTT. It specifies CASSVLGQSLSTDTQYF. This chain joins TRBV9 and TRBJ2-3; TRBD1 might be the D (6 bases). V dropped 1 base and J dropped 0 bases, with 15 bases sitting between them. This CDR3 region has 17 residues. Germline V gene sequence: CDR1 SGDLS, CDR2 YYNGEE.

The chain has TRBV10-3 and TRBJ1-1; 8 bases agree with TRBD1. The J segment lost 4 bases and the V segment lost 7 bases, leaving 8 bases of the junction unmatched. The germline gives CDR1 ENHRY, CDR2 SYGVKD. The CDR3 contains 14 residues. CDR3 coding DNA: TGTGCCATCACCGCGACAGGGGTTGTCACTGAAGCTTTCTTT. It yields the protein CAITATGVVTEAFF.

This clonotype was detected ten times or more. The CDR3 nucleotides are TGTGCCAGCAGCCTCCTGGACAGGGATCAGCCCCAGCATTTT. This encodes CASSLLDRDQPQHF. V gene TRBV7-9 combines with J gene TRBJ1-5; 8 nucleotides line up with TRBD1. The germline V gene encodes CDR1 SEHNR and CDR2 FQNEAQ (reference sequence). Trimming cost V 5 bases and J 5 bases; bases outside gene matches: 5. This CDR3 comprises 14 residues.

Turning to this clonotype: A read error may account for a junction end that differs from germline. The chain couples TRBV10-3 to TRBJ2-1; D gene unclear. In germline, CDR1 is ENHRY, CDR2 SYGVKD. This CDR3 is built from 18 residues. The CDR3 DNA reads as TGTGCCAGCAGTTGGGTGGTAGAGGCGGAAAGCTCCTACAATGAGCAGTTCTTC. This gives the protein CASSWVVEAESSYNEQFF.

As to this clonotype: A much more abundant neighbour one base away suggests this may be a read error. The CDR3 nucleotides read TGCGCCAGCAGCCAATGGGACACAGATACGCAGTATTTT. Its protein product is CASSQWDTDTQYF. This chain connects TRBV4-3 to TRBJ2-3; D unresolved. From germline, CDR1 is LGHNA and CDR2 YSLEER. Trimming shortened V by 2 bases and J by 2 bases, and 5 bases separated the two germline ends. This CDR3 is 13 amino acids long.

The chain employs TRBV2 and TRBJ1-6, with D unclear. The CDR3 is 13 residues long. V shed 6 bases and J shed 4 bases, with 7 bases lying between them. Germline V gene data show CDR1 as SNHLY and CDR2 as FYNNEI. The CDR3 DNA sequence: TGTGCCAGCAGAGAGGGATATAATTCACCCCTCCACTTT. This translates into CASREGYNSPLHF.

This clonotype was detected only a few times. One junction end disagrees with the germline gene, perhaps due to a read error. This chain links TRBV7-9 with TRBJ2-1; 11 nucleotides agree with TRBD2. In germline, CDR1 is SEHNR, CDR2 FQNEAQ (reference sequence). The CDR3 runs 18 residues. The CDR3 region has the DNA TGTGCCAGCAGCTTGTTGTCCACTAGCGGGAGAAGGGACAATGTGCAGTTCTTC. Translating it yields CASSLLSTSGRRDNVQFF. Full variable domain (remainder filled in from reference TRBV7-9 and TRBJ2-1): DTGVSQNPRHKITKRGQNVTFRCDPISEHNRLYWYRQTLGQGPEFLTYFQNEAQLEKSRLLSDRFSAERPKGSFSTLEIQRTEQGDSAMYLCASSLLSTSGRRDNVQFFGPGTRLTVL.

This chain connects TRBV27 to TRBJ2-3; D unclear. CDR3 length: 15 amino acids. V lost 5 bases to trimming and J lost 0 bases, with 12 bases between them. Germline CDR1 reads MNHEY; CDR2 reads SMNVEV (reference sequence). Here the CDR3 DNA reads TGTGCCAGCAGTGACAAGGCCCCTAGCACAGATACGCAGTATTTT. It is translated as CASSDKAPSTDTQYF.

This clonotype occurred many times. The chain has TRBV13 and TRBJ2-7; 10 bases are a match to TRBD2. Germline-derived CDR1 and CDR2 are PRHDT and FYEKMQ (reference sequence). Unmatched junction bases numbered 12, after V lost 2 bases and J lost 2 bases. The CDR3 has 18 amino acids. DNA of the CDR3: TGTGCCAGCAGCTTACAGGCTAGCGGGAGTGTAAACACCTACGAGCAGTACTTC. Residues: CASSLQASGSVNTYEQYF.

J is TRBJ1-2 and V is TRBV10-3; D not resolved. V was pared by 11 bases and J by 5 bases, with 15 bases between. The length of the CDR3 is 12 residues. Germline V gene data show CDR1 as ENHRY and CDR2 as SYGVKD. CDR3 sequence (DNA): TGTGCCGTTAACAGCGAAGGTTATGGCTACACCTTC. Translated, it gives CAVNSEGYGYTF.

This clonotype was seen a handful of times. The gene calls are TRBV30 and TRBJ1-6; D uncertain. V lost 0 bases and J lost 10, with 4 bases in between. In germline, CDR1 is GTSNPN, CDR2 SVGIG (reference sequence). This CDR3 has 11 residues. The CDR3, as DNA: TGTGCCTGGAGTGTAAGGTCACCCCTCCACTTT. Encoded protein: CAWSVRSPLHF.

In its sample, this clonotype was seen a few times. The gene calls are TRBV9 and TRBJ2-7; 9 nucleotides match TRBD1. The CDR3 spans 15 residues. The ends lost 3 bases at V and 1 base at J; junction bases unmatched: 5. Germline CDR1 SGDLS, CDR2 YYNGEE. This CDR3 reads CASSEGQGISYEQYF. The CDR3 region has the DNA TGTGCCAGCAGCGAGGGACAGGGAATATCCTACGAGCAGTACTTC.

For this clonotype: At one end the junction does not follow the germline gene, possibly because of a read error. The chain combines TRBV7-3 with TRBJ1-1, with TRBD1 as a possible D gene (5 bases). The CDR3 is 13 residues long. Per the germline V gene, CDR1 is SGHTA and CDR2 is FQGTGA. The CDR3 DNA reads TGTGCCAGCAGCTGGGGGATGAACACTGAAGCTTTCTTC. This codes for CASSWGMNTEAFF.

This clonotype was seen many times. V usage is TRBV7-9 and J usage is TRBJ2-7; a possible D gene is TRBD1 (6 bases). The germline V gene encodes CDR1 SEHNR and CDR2 FQNEAQ (reference sequence). V lost 2 bases to trimming and J lost 5 bases, with 19 bases between them. The CDR3 spans 16 residues. CDR3 loop: CASSLSPSGVNHEQYF. CDR3 sequence (DNA): TGTGCCAGCAGCTTAAGCCCCTCAGGGGTAAATCACGAGCAGTACTTC. The entire variable domain, with the rest obtained from reference TRBV7-9 and TRBJ2-7, is as follows: DTGVSQNPRHKITKRGQNVTFRCDPISEHNRLYWYRQTLGQGPEFLTYFQNEAQLEKSRLLSDRFSAERPKGSFSTLEIQRTEQGDSAMYLCASSLSPSGVNHEQYFGPGTRLTVT.

This chain connects TRBV7-6 to TRBJ1-6; 10 nucleotides match TRBD1. V lost 5 bases and J lost 8; bases outside the gene matches: 3. Germline V gene lookup returns CDR1 SGHVS and CDR2 FNYEAQ. The CDR3 runs to 14 residues. This chain's CDR3 is CASSIGTGDSPLHF. The CDR3 nucleotides read TGTGCCAGCAGCATTGGGACAGGGGATTCACCCCTCCACTTT.

This clonotype was seen repeatedly, ten times or more. This chain joins TRBV12-3 or TRBV12-4 and TRBJ2-7; 10 bases agree with TRBD1. Losses at the gene ends were 7 bases for V and 2 bases for J; bases not matched to a gene: 8. The CDR3 sequence is 15 residues long. CDR3 sequence reads: CASNDRDRGPYEQYF. CDR3 nucleotides: TGTGCCAGCAACGACCGGGACAGGGGACCCTACGAGCAGTACTTC.

J is TRBJ1-1 and V is TRBV29-1, with 7 nucleotides matching TRBD1. The junction had 6 bases not matched to a gene; V was cut back by 6 bases and J by 5 bases. Germline V gene lookup returns CDR1 SQVTM and CDR2 ANQGSEA. The CDR3 spans 12 residues. DNA for the CDR3: TGCAGCGTGACAGGGCCCGGGACTGAAGCTTTCTTT. This translates into CSVTGPGTEAFF.

This clonotype appeared a few times. The chain couples TRBV29-1 to TRBJ2-7; 7 positions match TRBD1. The junction had 2 bases not matched to a gene; V was cut back by 4 bases and J by 2 bases. The germline gives CDR1 SQVTM, CDR2 ANQGSEA. The CDR3 has 12 amino acids. The CDR3 region has the DNA TGCAGCGTTGGGGGACAGACCTACGAGCAGTACTTC. As protein: CSVGGQTYEQYF.

Many counts were recorded for this clonotype. This chain connects TRBV7-9 to TRBJ2-3, with D perhaps being TRBD1 or TRBD2 (6 bases each). The V gene's germline CDR1 is SEHNR and CDR2 FQNEAQ (reference sequence). With 10 bases removed from V and 4 bases from J, the gap between germline ends came to 18 bases. The CDR3 has 14 amino acids. The CDR3 spells CATLQGGSPDTQYF. In nucleotides, the CDR3 is TGTGCCACTCTACAGGGAGGTTCCCCAGATACGCAGTATTTT.

This clonotype was recorded many times. The chain carries TRBV5-6 and TRBJ1-5, with D perhaps TRBD1 (6 bases). The germline V gene has CDR1 SGHDT and CDR2 YYEEEE. V was pared by 0 bases and J by 2 bases, with 12 bases between. The CDR3 extends over 16 amino acids. The CDR3 region is CASSLDGGAGNQPQHF. CDR3 in DNA: TGTGCCAGCAGCTTGGACGGGGGCGCGGGCAATCAGCCCCAGCATTTT.

The rearrangement links TRBV6-5 to TRBJ1-3, with TRBD1 matching over 9 bases. Looked up from germline, CDR1 is MNHEY and CDR2 is SVGAGI. The CDR3 is 15 amino acids. J gave up 4 bases and V 6 bases, and 7 bases lay outside the gene matches. The CDR3 nucleotides are TGTGCCAGCAGGACAGACAGGGGGTCCGGAAACACCATATATTTT. Protein product: CASRTDRGSGNTIYF.

V usage is TRBV24-1 and J usage is TRBJ2-1; 7 bases align to TRBD1. The length of the CDR3 is 12 residues. In germline, CDR1 is KGHDR, CDR2 SFDVKD. The V and J ends lost 7 bases and 8 bases, in that order; junction bases with no gene match: 4. The CDR3 nucleotides are TGTGCCACCAGCGAACAGGGGCATGAGCAGTTCTTC. Translating it yields CATSEQGHEQFF.

As concerns this clonotype: At one of its ends the junction is not consistent with the germline gene, which may arise from a read error. This sequence joins TRBV5-1 and TRBJ1-2; the D gene is possibly TRBD1 (5 bases). This CDR3 is 12 amino acids long. Per the germline V gene, CDR1 is SGHRS and CDR2 is YFSETQ. CDR3 DNA sequence: TGCGCCAGCAGCACCCAGGGTGATGGCCACACCTTC. Its translation: CASSTQGDGHTF.